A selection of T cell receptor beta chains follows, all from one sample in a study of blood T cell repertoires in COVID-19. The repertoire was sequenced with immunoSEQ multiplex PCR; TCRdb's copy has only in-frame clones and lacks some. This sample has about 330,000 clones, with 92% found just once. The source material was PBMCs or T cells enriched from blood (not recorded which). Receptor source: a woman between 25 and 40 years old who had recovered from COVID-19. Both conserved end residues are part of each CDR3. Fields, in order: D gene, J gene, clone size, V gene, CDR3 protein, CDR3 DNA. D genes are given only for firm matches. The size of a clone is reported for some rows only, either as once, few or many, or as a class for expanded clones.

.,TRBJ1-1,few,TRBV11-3,CASSWNRVNTEAFF,TGTGCCAGCAGCTGGAACAGGGTTAACACTGAAGCTTTCTTT
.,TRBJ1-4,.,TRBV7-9,CASSLGAATNEKLFF,TGTGCCAGCAGCTTAGGAGCTGCAACTAATGAAAAACTGTTTTTT
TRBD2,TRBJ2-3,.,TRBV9,CASSLGLAGGRDTQYF,TGTGCCAGCAGCTTGGGACTAGCGGGAGGCCGGGATACGCAGTATTTT
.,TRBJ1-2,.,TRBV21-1,CASSIGGVHGYTF,TGTGCCAGCAGCATAGGAGGGGTCCATGGCTACACCTTC
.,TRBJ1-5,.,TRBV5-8,CASSFQVPQHF,TGTGCCAGCAGCTTTCAGGTCCCCCAGCATTTT
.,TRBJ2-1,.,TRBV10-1,CATTGELAGYNEQFF,TGCGCCACCACTGGGGAACTAGCAGGCTACAATGAGCAGTTCTTC
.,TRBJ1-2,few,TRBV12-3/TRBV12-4,CASSLGPNYGYTF,TGTGCCAGCAGTTTAGGGCCTAACTATGGCTACACCTTC
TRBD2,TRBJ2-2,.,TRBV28,CASTPIRTSGSENTGELFF,TGTGCCAGCACCCCGATTCGGACTAGCGGGAGTGAAAACACCGGGGAGCTGTTTTTT
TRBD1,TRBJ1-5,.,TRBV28,CASSPGQGNQPQHF,TGTGCCAGCAGTCCGGGACAGGGGAATCAGCCCCAGCATTTT
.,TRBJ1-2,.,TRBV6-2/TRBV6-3,CASSLLGGGYTF,TGTGCCAGCAGTTTACTAGGGGGAGGCTACACCTTC
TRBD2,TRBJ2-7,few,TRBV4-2,CASSQEGRLAGPYEQYF,TGTGCCAGCAGCCAAGAGGGTCGGCTAGCGGGACCCTACGAGCAGTACTTC
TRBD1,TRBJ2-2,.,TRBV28,CASSLKHRGSGELFF,TGTGCCAGCAGTTTAAAACACAGGGGCAGCGGGGAGCTGTTTTTT
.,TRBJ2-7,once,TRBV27,CASSARFSRYEQYF,TGTGCCAGCAGTGCTAGATTTTCCCGCTACGAGCAGTACTTC
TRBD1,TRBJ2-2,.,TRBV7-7,CASSLTGAGELFF,TGTGCTAGCAGCCTCACAGGGGCCGGGGAGCTGTTTTTT
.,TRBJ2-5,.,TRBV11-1,CASSWTIQETQYF,TGTGCCAGCAGTTGGACTATCCAAGAGACCCAGTACTTC
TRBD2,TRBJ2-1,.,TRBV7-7,CASSSGIAGPYNEQFF,TGTGCTAGCAGCTCCGGAATAGCGGGGCCCTACAATGAGCAGTTCTTC
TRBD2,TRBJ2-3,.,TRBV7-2,CASSRTSGGAGADTQYF,TGTGCCAGCAGCCGGACTAGCGGGGGGGCCGGGGCAGATACGCAGTATTTT
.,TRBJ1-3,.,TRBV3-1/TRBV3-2,CASSSASSGNGNTIYF,TGTGCCAGCAGCAGCGCATCTTCAGGGAATGGAAACACCATATATTTT
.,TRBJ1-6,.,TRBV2,CASSDVQSSYNSPLHF,TGTGCCAGCAGTGATGTACAGAGCTCCTATAATTCACCCCTCCACTTT
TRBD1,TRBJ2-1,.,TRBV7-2,CASSLLGQGGNEQFF,TGTGCCAGCAGCTTACTGGGACAGGGAGGCAATGAGCAGTTCTTC
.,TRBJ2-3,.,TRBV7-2,CASSPNSGAGDTQYF,TGTGCCAGCAGCCCGAATTCTGGGGCGGGGGATACGCAGTATTTT
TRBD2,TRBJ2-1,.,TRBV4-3,CASSFGGRDNEQFF,TGCGCCAGCAGCTTCGGCGGGAGGGACAATGAGCAGTTCTTC
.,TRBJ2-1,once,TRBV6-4,CASSPGHGYNEQFF,TGTGCCAGCAGTCCTGGACACGGGTACAATGAGCAGTTCTTC
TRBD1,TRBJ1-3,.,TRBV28,CASSSTGDSGNTIYF,TGTGCCAGCAGTTCTACAGGGGATTCTGGAAACACCATATATTTT
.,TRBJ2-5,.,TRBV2,CARGNRVDGETQYF,TGTGCCAGGGGGAACAGGGTGGATGGAGAGACCCAGTACTTC
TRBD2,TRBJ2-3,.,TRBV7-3,CASSSSGTSGSTDTQYF,TGTGCCAGCAGCTCGTCCGGGACTAGCGGATCCACAGATACGCAGTATTTT
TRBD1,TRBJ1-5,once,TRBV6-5,CASTTRGLGNQPQHF,TGTGCCAGCACTACAAGGGGGCTTGGCAATCAGCCCCAGCATTTT
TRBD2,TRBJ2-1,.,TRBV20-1,CSASSLAGETYNEQFF,TGCAGTGCTAGTTCCCTAGCGGGAGAAACCTACAATGAGCAGTTCTTC
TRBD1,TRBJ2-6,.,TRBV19,CASTLTGGSGANVLTF,TGTGCCAGTACTCTTACAGGGGGCTCTGGGGCCAACGTCCTGACTTTC
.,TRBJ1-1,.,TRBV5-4,CASSLGLYRSTEAFF,TGTGCCAGCAGCTTGGGACTCTACAGGTCCACTGAAGCTTTCTTT
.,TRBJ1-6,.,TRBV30,CAWTAGVWESPLHF,TGTGCCTGGACGGCAGGGGTTTGGGAATCACCCCTCCACTTT
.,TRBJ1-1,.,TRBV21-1,CASSKFIEDREKKAFF,TGTGCCAGCAGCAAATTTATTGAGGACAGGGAAAAAAAAGCTTTCTTT
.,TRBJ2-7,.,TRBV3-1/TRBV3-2,CASSQDRYNEQYF,TGTGCCAGCAGCCAAGACCGATACAACGAGCAGTACTTC
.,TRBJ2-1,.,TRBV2,CATREGNPAYNEQFF,TGTGCCACCAGAGAGGGAAACCCGGCCTACAATGAGCAGTTCTTC
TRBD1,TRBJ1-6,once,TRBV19,CASSPQTGKGNSPLHF,TGTGCCAGTAGTCCCCAGACAGGGAAGGGGAATTCACCCCTCCACTTT
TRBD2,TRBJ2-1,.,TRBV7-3,CASSAGGSSPEQFF,TGTGCCAGCAGCGCCGGGGGGTCTAGCCCTGAGCAGTTCTTC
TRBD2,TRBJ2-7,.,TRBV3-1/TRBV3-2,CASSQSLAGFYEQYF,TGTGCCAGCAGCCAATCCCTAGCGGGTTTCTACGAGCAGTACTTC
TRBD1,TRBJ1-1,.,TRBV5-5,CASSATGDTEAFF,TGTGCCAGCAGCGCGACAGGGGACACTGAAGCTTTCTTT
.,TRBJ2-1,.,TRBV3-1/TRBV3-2,CASSHTGNEQFF,TGTGCCAGCAGCCATACGGGTAATGAGCAGTTCTTC